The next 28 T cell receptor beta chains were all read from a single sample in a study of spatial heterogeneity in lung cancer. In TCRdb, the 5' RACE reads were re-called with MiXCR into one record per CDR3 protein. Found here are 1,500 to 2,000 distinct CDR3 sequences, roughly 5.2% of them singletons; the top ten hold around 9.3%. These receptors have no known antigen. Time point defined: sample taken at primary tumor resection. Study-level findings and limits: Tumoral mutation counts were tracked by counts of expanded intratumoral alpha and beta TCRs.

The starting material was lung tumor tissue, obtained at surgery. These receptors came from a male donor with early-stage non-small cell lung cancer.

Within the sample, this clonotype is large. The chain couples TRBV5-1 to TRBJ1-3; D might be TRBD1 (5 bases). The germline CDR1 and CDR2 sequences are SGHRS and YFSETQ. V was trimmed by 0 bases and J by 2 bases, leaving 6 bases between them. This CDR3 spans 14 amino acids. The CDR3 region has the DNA TGCGCCAGCAGCTTGGCAGGGCCTGGAAACACCATATATTTT. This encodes CASSLAGPGNTIYF.

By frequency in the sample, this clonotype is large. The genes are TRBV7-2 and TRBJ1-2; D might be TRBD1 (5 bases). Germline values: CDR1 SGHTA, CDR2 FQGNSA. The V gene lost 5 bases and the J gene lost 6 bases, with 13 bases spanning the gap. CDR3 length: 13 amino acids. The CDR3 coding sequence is TGTGCCAGCAGCCCTAGACAGACGCATGGCTACACCTTC. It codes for CASSPRQTHGYTF.

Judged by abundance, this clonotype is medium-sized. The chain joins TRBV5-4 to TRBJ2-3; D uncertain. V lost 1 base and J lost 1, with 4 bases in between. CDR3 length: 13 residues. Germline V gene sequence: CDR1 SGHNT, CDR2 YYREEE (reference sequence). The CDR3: CASSLHGTDTQYF. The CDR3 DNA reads TGTGCCAGCAGCTTGCACGGCACAGATACGCAGTATTTT.

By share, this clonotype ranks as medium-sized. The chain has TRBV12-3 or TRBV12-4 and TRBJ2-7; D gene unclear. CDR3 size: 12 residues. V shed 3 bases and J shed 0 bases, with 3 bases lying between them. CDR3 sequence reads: CASSFHSYEQYF. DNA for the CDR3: TGTGCCAGCAGTTTCCACTCCTACGAGCAGTACTTC.

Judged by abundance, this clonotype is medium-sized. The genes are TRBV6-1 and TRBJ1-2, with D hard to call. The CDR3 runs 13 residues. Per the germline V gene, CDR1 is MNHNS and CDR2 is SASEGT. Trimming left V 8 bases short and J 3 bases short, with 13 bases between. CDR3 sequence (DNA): TGTGCCAGCTGGGCAACAGAGGACTATGGCTACACCTTC. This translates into CASWATEDYGYTF.

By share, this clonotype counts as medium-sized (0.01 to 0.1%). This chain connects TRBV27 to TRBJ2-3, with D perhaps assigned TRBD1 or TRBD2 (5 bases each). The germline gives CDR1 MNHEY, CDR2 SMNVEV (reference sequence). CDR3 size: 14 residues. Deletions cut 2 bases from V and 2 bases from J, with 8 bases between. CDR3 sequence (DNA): TGTGCCAGCAGTTTAGGGGGTCTCACAGATACGCAGTATTTT. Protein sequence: CASSLGGLTDTQYF.

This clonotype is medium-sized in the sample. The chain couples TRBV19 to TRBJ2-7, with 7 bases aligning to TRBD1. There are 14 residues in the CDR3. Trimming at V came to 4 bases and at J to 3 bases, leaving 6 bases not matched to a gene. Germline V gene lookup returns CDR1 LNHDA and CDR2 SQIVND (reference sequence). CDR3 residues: CASSRGRGFYEQYF. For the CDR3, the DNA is TGTGCCAGTAGTAGGGGCAGGGGGTTCTACGAGCAGTACTTC.

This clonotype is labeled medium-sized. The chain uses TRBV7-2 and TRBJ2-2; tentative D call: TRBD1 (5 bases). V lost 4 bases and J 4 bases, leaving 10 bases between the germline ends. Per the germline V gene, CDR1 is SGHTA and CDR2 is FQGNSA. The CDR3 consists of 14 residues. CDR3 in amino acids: CASSSQVLTGELFF. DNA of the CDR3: TGTGCCAGCAGCTCACAGGTTCTCACCGGGGAGCTGTTTTTT.

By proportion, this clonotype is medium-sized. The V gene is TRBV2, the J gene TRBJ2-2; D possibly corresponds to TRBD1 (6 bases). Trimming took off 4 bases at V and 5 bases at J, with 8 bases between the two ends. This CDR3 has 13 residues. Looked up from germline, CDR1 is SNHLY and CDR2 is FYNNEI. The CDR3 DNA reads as TGTGCCAGCAGTGGCCAGGGGACCGGGGAGCTGTTTTTT. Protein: CASSGQGTGELFF.

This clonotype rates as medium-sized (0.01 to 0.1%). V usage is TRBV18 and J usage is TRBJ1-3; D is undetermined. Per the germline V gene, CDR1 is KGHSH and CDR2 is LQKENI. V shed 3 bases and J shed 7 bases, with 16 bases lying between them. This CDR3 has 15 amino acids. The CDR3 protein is CASSPPSPTGNTIYF. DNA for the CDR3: TGTGCCAGCTCACCTCCGTCCCCGACGGGGAACACCATATATTTT.

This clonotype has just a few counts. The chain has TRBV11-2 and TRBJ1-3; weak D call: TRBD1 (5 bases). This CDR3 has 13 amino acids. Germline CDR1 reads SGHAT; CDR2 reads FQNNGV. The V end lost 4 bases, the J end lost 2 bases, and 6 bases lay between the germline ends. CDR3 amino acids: CASSSGPGNTIYF. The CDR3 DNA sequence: TGTGCCAGCAGCTCAGGGCCTGGAAACACCATATATTTT.

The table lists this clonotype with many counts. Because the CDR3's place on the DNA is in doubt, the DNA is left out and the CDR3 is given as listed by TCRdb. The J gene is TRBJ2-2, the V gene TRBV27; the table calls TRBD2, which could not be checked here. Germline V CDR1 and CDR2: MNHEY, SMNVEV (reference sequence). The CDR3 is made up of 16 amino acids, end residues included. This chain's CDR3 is CASSFWTSGGPGSCFF.

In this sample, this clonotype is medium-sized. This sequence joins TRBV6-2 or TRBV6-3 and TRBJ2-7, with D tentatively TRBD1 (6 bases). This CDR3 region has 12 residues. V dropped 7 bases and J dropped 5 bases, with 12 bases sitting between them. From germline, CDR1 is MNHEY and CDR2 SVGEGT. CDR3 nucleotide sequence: TGTGCCAGCACCACAGGGTCCCACGAGCAGTACTTC. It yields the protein CASTTGSHEQYF.

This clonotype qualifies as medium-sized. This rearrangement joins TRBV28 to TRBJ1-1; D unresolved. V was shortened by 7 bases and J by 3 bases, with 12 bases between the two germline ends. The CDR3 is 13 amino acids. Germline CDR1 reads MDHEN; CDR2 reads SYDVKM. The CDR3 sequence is CASIPLEYTEAFF. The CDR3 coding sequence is TGTGCCAGCATCCCTCTCGAGTACACTGAAGCTTTCTTT.

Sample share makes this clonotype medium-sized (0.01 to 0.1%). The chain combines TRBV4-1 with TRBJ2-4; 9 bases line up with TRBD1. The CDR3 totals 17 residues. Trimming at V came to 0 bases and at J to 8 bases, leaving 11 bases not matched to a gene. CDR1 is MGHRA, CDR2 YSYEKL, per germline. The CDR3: CASSQEQPGTGWDIQYF. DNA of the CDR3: TGCGCCAGCAGCCAAGAACAGCCCGGGACAGGGTGGGACATTCAGTACTTC.

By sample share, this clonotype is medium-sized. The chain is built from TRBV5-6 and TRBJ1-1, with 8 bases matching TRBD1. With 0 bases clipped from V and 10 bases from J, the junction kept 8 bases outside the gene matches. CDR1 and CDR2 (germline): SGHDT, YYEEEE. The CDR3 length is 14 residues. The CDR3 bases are TGTGCCAGCAGCTTGGATCAGGGGGCGCGAGGAGCTTTCTTT. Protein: CASSLDQGARGAFF.

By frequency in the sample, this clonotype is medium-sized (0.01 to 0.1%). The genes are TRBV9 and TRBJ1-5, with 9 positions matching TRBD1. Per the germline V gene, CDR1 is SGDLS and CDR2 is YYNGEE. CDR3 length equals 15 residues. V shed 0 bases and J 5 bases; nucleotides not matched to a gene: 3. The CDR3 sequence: CASSVGGQGYQPQHF. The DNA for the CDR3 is TGTGCCAGCAGCGTAGGGGGACAGGGATATCAGCCCCAGCATTTT.

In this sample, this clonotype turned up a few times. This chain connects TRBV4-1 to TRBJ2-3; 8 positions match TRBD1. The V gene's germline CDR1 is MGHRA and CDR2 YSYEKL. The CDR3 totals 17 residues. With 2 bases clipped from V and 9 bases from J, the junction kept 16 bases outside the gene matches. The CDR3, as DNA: TGCGCCAGCAGCCAACCTAGGGACAGGATCACTCGGACGACGCAGTATTTT. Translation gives CASSQPRDRITRTTQYF.

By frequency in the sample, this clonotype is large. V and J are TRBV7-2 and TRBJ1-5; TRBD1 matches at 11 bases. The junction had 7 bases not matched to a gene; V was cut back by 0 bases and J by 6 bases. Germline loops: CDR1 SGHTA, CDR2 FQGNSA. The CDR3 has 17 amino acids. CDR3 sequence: CASSLAPDRGPGQPQHF. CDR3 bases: TGTGCCAGCAGCTTAGCGCCGGACAGGGGGCCGGGTCAGCCCCAGCATTTT.

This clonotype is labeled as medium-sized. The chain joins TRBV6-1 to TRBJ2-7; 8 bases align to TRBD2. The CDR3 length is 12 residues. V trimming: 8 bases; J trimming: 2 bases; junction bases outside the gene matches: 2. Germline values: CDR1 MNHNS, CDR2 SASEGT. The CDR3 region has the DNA TGTGCCAGCTCGGGGGGGCCCTACGAGCAGTACTTC. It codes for CASSGGPYEQYF.

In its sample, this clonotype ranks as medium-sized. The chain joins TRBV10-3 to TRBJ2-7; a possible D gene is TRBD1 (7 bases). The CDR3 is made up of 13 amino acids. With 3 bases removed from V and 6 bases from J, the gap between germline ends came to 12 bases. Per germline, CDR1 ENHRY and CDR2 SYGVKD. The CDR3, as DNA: TGTGCCATCAGTGAAGCAGGGGGAGGCGAGCAGTACTTC. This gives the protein CAISEAGGGEQYF.

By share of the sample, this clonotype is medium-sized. DNA of the CDR3: TGTGCCAGCAGTCCACGCAGGGGAACCTATGGCTACACCTTC. It encodes CASSPRRGTYGYTF. The rearrangement joins TRBV12-3 or TRBV12-4 to TRBJ1-2, with D possibly matching TRBD1 (6 bases). The CDR3 length is 14 residues. The V and J ends lost 5 bases and 4 bases respectively, with 14 bases between them.

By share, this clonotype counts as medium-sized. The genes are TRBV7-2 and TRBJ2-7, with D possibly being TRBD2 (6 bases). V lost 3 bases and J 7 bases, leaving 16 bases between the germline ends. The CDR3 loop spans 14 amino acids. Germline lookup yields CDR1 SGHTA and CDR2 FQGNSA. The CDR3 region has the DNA TGTGCCAGCAGCTTTGACCCTTCCCGGGGGGAGCAGTACTTC. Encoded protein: CASSFDPSRGEQYF.

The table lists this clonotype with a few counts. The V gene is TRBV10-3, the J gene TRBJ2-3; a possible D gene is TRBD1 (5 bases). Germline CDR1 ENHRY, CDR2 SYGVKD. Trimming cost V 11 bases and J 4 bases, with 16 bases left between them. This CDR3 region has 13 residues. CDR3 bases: TGTGCCGGAGCGCAGGACATATCAGATACGCAGTATTTT. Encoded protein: CAGAQDISDTQYF.

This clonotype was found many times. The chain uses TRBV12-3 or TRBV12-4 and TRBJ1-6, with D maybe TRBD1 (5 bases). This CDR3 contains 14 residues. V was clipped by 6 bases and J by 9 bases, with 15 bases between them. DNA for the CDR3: TGTGCCAGCAGCCGGGCCCTTGGGGGTTCACCCCTCCACTTT. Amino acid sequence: CASSRALGGSPLHF.

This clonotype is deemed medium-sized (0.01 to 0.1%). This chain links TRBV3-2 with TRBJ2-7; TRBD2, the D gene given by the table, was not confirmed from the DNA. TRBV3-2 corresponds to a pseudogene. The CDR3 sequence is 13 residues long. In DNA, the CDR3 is TGTGCCAGCGCATTAGCGGGGTCCTACGAGCAGTACTTC. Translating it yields CASALAGSYEQYF.

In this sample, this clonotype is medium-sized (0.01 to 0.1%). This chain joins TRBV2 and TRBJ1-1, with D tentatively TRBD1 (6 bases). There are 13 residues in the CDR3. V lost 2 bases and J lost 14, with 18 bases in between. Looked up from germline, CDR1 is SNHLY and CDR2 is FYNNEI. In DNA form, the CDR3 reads TGTGCCAGCAGTGAAAACCTCAGGGGAATGAAGTTCTTT. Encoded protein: CASSENLRGMKFF.

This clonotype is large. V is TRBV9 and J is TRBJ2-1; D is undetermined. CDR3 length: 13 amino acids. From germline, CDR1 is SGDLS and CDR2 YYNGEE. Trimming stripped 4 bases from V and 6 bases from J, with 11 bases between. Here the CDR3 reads CASSPSTSNEQFF. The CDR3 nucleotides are TGTGCCAGCAGCCCCAGTACGTCCAATGAGCAGTTCTTC.